The rows below give T cell receptor beta chains drawn from one sample of a study of PD-1 blockade in mismatch repair-deficient tumors. Only in-frame clones appear in the TCRdb table, and some are missing; sequencing was by immunoSEQ multiplex PCR. The sample lists approximately 120,000 clones; about 88% were seen once. Specimen: peripheral blood, collected 44 weeks after starting pembrolizumab. These receptors were taken from an adult with mismatch repair-deficient cancer. Each CDR3 is given with its conserved first and last residue. The D gene is left open where the match is weak.

D	J	V	CDR3
-	TRBJ2-7	TRBV5-5	CASSLRGYEQYF
-	TRBJ2-3	TRBV6-5	CASSLDTGADTQYF
TRBD1	TRBJ1-5	TRBV7-8	CASSLTGQGIQPQHF
-	TRBJ1-2	TRBV30	CAWSVQLRPTYGYTF
TRBD1	TRBJ2-7	TRBV28	CASSLWGRTGDYEQYF
-	TRBJ1-2	TRBV6-6	CASSYGGGYGYTF
TRBD1	TRBJ1-2	TRBV6-6	CASSQGQGLLNYGYTF
-	TRBJ1-2	TRBV21-1	CASSTRQTSFYGYTF
-	TRBJ2-7	TRBV27	CASSEVGRTYEQYF
-	TRBJ2-7	TRBV7-9	CASSHPGSGEQYF
TRBD2	TRBJ2-7	TRBV5-5	CASSLGGLVSYEQYF
-	TRBJ2-7	TRBV6-5	CASSYTRLGRVYEQYF
-	TRBJ1-5	TRBV5-1	CASSLGTGQPQHF
-	TRBJ2-3	TRBV27	CASSLTGSDTQYF
TRBD1	TRBJ2-7	TRBV27	CASSIAGTGAVEQYF
-	TRBJ1-1	TRBV30	CAWIWQGGQAFF
TRBD2	TRBJ2-1	TRBV12-5	CASGFGGAPEQFF
TRBD1	TRBJ2-3	TRBV5-6	CASSGRDRGTDTQYF
TRBD2	TRBJ2-1	TRBV6-4	CASSTTSGTGNEQFF
-	TRBJ1-1	TRBV30	CAWSVFIRRRGSGTEAFF
TRBD1	TRBJ2-7	TRBV7-2	CASSSGQGIHEQYF
-	TRBJ2-7	TRBV28	CASSLFDGAYEQYF
-	TRBJ2-1	TRBV7-8	CASSLGLVYNEQFF
-	TRBJ2-2	TRBV5-6	CASSWTTGELFF
TRBD2	TRBJ2-6	TRBV7-9	CASSLYRGGSGANVLTF
-	TRBJ2-7	TRBV28	CASGPLGSYEQYF
-	TRBJ1-1	TRBV7-9	CASSLVPRGTEAFF
-	TRBJ1-4	TRBV5-4	CASSQEGWADLNEKLFF
-	TRBJ2-1	TRBV21-1	CASRTAAGTNNEQFF
-	TRBJ2-3	TRBV4-3	CASSQEGGSGTDTQYF
-	TRBJ1-5	TRBV2	CASTEGSKPQHF
-	TRBJ2-3	TRBV29-1	CSVYWPPIKPTDTQYF
-	TRBJ2-3	TRBV9	CASSVGGLHTDTQYF
-	TRBJ2-7	TRBV7-9	CASSLVGNGEQYF
-	TRBJ1-2	TRBV5-6	CASSLAIAQALWDYGYTF
-	TRBJ1-5	TRBV27	CASSWRGNQPQHF
-	TRBJ2-2	TRBV13	CASSHTNRQASTGELFF
-	TRBJ1-1	TRBV5-6	CASSFWNTEAFF
-	TRBJ1-2	TRBV15	CATSREGVGYGYTF
-	TRBJ2-7	TRBV9	CASSSGGGNSYEQYF
TRBD2	TRBJ2-3	TRBV11-2	CASSLVGVLAGGPTDTQYF
TRBD1	TRBJ1-2	TRBV18	CASSPSGTGVYGYTF
TRBD1	TRBJ2-7	TRBV6-6	CASSYNLGQGYEQYF
TRBD1	TRBJ2-5	TRBV7-9	CASSLADRGMRETQYF
-	TRBJ2-7	TRBV19	CASSTGMNSYEQYF
-	TRBJ2-6	TRBV25-1	CASSEGAGTGGANVLTF
-	TRBJ1-1	TRBV19	CASSIGNTEAFF
TRBD1	TRBJ2-7	TRBV7-9	CASSSSEPGTGWYEQYF
-	TRBJ2-6	TRBV4-3	CASSQEEGFGANVLTF
-	TRBJ1-2	TRBV4-1	CASSHNSGDVSYGYTF
-	TRBJ2-7	TRBV6-5	CASSWGLGGSYEQYF
TRBD2	TRBJ2-1	TRBV27	CASRSGRYNEQFF
-	TRBJ2-7	TRBV11-1	CASSLDLYAYEQYF